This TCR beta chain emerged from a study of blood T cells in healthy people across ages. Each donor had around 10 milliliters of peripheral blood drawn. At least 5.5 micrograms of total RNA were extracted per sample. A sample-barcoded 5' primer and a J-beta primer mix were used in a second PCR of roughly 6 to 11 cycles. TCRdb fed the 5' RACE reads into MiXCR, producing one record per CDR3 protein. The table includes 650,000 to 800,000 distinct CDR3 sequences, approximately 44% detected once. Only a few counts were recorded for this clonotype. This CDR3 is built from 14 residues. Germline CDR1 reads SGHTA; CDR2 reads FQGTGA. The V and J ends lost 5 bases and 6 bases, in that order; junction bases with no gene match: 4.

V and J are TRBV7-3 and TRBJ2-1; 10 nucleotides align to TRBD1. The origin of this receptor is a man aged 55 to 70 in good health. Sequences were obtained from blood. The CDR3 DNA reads TGTGCCAGCAGCGGGACAGGGGTGTCCAATGAGCAGTTCTTC. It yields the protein CASSGTGVSNEQFF.